This TCR beta chain was captured in a study of blood T cell repertoires in COVID-19. Study context: The United States, Italy and Spain were the sources of the acute and convalescent COVID-19 samples. From T cells, B-cell-depleted T cells, or PBMCs came the material, which was cDNA or gDNA.

Source study methods: It was from reference gene primer amplification that nucleated cell counts were estimated. Profiled with immunoSEQ multiplex PCR; TCRdb holds only in-frame clones, not every one. Clonal size and the V and J genes are those of that table, whereas D and trimming came from the DNA. The sample holds more than 95,000 clones; about four fifths are singletons and the top ten take more than 3%. This CDR3 spans 12 amino acids. The ends were cut back, 8 bases at V and 6 bases at J, with 13 bases in the middle. The germline CDR1 and CDR2 sequences are LNHDA and SQIVND (reference sequence).

Material: peripheral blood. The receptor was isolated from a woman over 75 with active or convalescent COVID-19. V and J are TRBV19 and TRBJ1-1; TRBD1 is a possible D gene (6 bases). Written as DNA, the CDR3 is TGTGCCAGTGAGGGGGACAAGGCTGAAGCTTTCTTT. This codes for CASEGDKAEAFF.